The next 12 T cell receptor beta chains were all read from a single sample in a study of blood T cell repertoires in COVID-19. Profiled with immunoSEQ multiplex PCR; TCRdb holds only in-frame clones, not every one. The table has approximately 41,000 clones, over 75% seen once. The sequencing input was peripheral blood. The receptors come from a woman aged 80 or older with acute or convalescent COVID-19.

This chain uses TRBV28 with TRBJ1-5; D uncertain. The V and J ends lost 3 bases and 7 bases respectively, with 7 bases between them. This CDR3 has 12 residues. CDR1 and CDR2 from the germline V gene are MDHEN and SYDVKM. CDR3 nucleotides: TGTGCCAGCAGTTTGAGGCAGCAGCCCCAGCATTTT. Translation: CASSLRQQPQHF.

V is TRBV2 and J is TRBJ2-7; no definite D call. The germline CDR1 and CDR2 sequences are SNHLY and FYNNEI. Trimming took 4 bases from V and 0 from J, leaving 10 bases between them. The CDR3 consists of 14 residues. Here the CDR3 reads CASSVGSFSYEQYF. The CDR3 bases are TGTGCCAGCAGTGTGGGCAGTTTCTCCTACGAGCAGTACTTC.

The chain carries TRBV10-3 and TRBJ1-2; D is undetermined. Germline CDR1 reads ENHRY; CDR2 reads SYGVKD. This CDR3 contains 11 residues. V was shortened by 7 bases and J by 8 bases, with 11 bases between the two germline ends. The CDR3 is CAINGPGGYTF. Here the CDR3 DNA reads TGTGCCATCAACGGACCGGGAGGCTACACCTTC.

The rearrangement links TRBV3-1 (or the pseudogene TRBV3-2) to TRBJ2-7; TRBD1 matches 7 bases. Per the germline V gene, CDR1 is LGHDT and CDR2 is YNNKEL (reference sequence). The V and J ends lost 5 bases and 0 bases, in that order; junction bases with no gene match: 1. The CDR3 has 13 residues. For the CDR3, the DNA is TGTGCCAGCAGCGGGGACAGCTCCTACGAGCAGTACTTC. Residues: CASSGDSSYEQYF.

The V call is TRBV6-2 or TRBV6-3, the J call TRBJ1-1; 8 bases match TRBD1. This CDR3 is built from 15 residues. Germline loops: CDR1 MNHEY, CDR2 SVGEGT. The trim removed 5 bases at V and 0 bases at J, leaving 5 bases unmatched. The CDR3 nucleotides read TGTGCCAGCAGTCAACCGGGACAGGTGAACACTGAAGCTTTCTTT. This codes for CASSQPGQVNTEAFF.

The chain is built from TRBV6-5 and TRBJ1-5, with D hard to call. The germline V and J ends were trimmed by 5 bases and 7 bases, with 9 bases remaining between them. Germline CDR1 is MNHEY and CDR2 is SVGAGI. The CDR3 has 12 residues. For the CDR3, the DNA is TGTGCCAGCAGTACCGGAGGACAGCCCCAGCATTTT. This codes for CASSTGGQPQHF.

The chain has TRBV3-1 (or the pseudogene TRBV3-2) and TRBJ2-3; TRBD2 might be the D (6 bases). Germline CDR1 and CDR2: LGHDT and YNNKEL (reference sequence). The CDR3 loop spans 13 amino acids. The V gene lost 4 bases and the J gene lost 4 bases, with 9 bases spanning the gap. The CDR3 protein is CASSRGVADTQYF. DNA for the CDR3: TGTGCCAGCAGCCGGGGGGTAGCAGATACGCAGTATTTT.

The CDR3 reads CASSLGTGTNTGELFF. CDR3 coding DNA: TGCGCCAGCAGCTTGGGAACCGGGACGAACACCGGGGAGCTGTTTTTT. This sequence joins TRBV5-1 and TRBJ2-2, with D possibly matching TRBD2 (5 bases). The CDR3 is 16 residues long. Germline CDR1 SGHRS, CDR2 YFSETQ. V lost 0 bases, J lost 0 bases, and 9 bases lay in between.

The chain carries TRBV5-1 and TRBJ2-1; TRBD2 aligns across 13 bases. The length of the CDR3 is 15 residues. Germline V gene data show CDR1 as SGHRS and CDR2 as YFSETQ. The ends lost 0 bases at V and 10 bases at J; junction bases unmatched: 4. The CDR3 here is CASSLAGLAGSEQFF. The CDR3 DNA reads TGCGCCAGCAGCTTGGCGGGACTAGCGGGATCCGAGCAGTTCTTC. Variable domain in full (rest from reference TRBV5-1 and TRBJ2-1): KAGVTQTPRYLIKTRGQQVTLSCSPISGHRSVSWYQQTPGQGLQFLFEYFSETQRNKGNFPGRFSGRQFSNSRSEMNVSTLELGDSALYLCASSLAGLAGSEQFFGPGTRLTVL.

This chain joins TRBV7-2 and TRBJ1-1; D not resolved. In germline, CDR1 is SGHTA, CDR2 FQGNSA. Deletions cut 5 bases from V and 1 base from J, with 11 bases between. This CDR3 region has 14 residues. CDR3 sequence reads: CASSLNSGNTEAFF. The CDR3 DNA reads as TGTGCCAGCAGCCTAAACTCAGGGAACACTGAAGCTTTCTTT.

Concerning this clone: The CDR3 does not end in the conserved phenylalanine or tryptophan, so this is likely a read error. The limits of the CDR3 on the DNA are not certain, so only TCRdb's listed CDR3 is given. The chain recombines TRBV6-1 with TRBJ1-1; TRBD1 is taken as the D call from the table, unchecked against the DNA. Termini included, the CDR3 measures 13 amino acids. Germline CDR1 reads MNHNS; CDR2 reads SASEGT. This chain's CDR3 is CASSEEPRTGQVN.

CDR3 loop: CASSLGGDRSVNEQYF. CDR3 nucleotides: TGCGCCAGCAGCTTGGGAGGGGACAGGAGTGTAAACGAGCAGTACTTC. The chain employs TRBV5-1 and TRBJ2-7, with 8 bases that match TRBD1. The CDR3 consists of 16 residues. Trimming removed 0 bases from V and 5 bases from J; junction bases left unmatched: 10. The germline CDR1 and CDR2 sequences are SGHRS and YFSETQ.